Reported below is one T cell receptor beta chain. Its antigen remains unidentified. Base-call qualities are not available, and no considerably larger clone is one nucleotide away. Ophthalmopathy patients were characterized by moderately to severely active disease, a Clinical Activity Score of at least 3, a NOSPECS grade of at least 4, and a disease duration under 3 months. Patients were excluded if they had other autoimmune diseases, uncontrolled infections, pregnancy or lactation. Clinical symptoms, serum thyroxine, TRAb, thyroid ultrasound and orbital computed tomography were used for diagnosis. Ficoll-Paque density gradient centrifugation was used to isolate PBMCs from about 10 ml of fresh peripheral blood. Trizol reagent was used to extract the total RNA, and its quality was then checked on an Agilent 2100 Bioanalyzer. For repertoire sequencing, TCR beta CDR3 regions were amplified from RNA transcripts. A first-round RT-PCR used HTBI primers with the Qiagen OneStep RT-PCR kit, followed by a second-round multiplex PCR, size selection and purification. Libraries were sequenced on an Illumina HiSeq2000 using paired-end 100 bp reads. In the authors' own workflow: SOAPnuke was used to process the reads, throwing out any read that had adapters, had uncalled bases, had a mean Phred below 15, or lacked an exact constant-primer or identifier match. High-quality paired reads were merged with COPE v1.2.5. Each unique nucleotide sequence was defined as a clonotype, and clonotypes were aligned to IMGT TRB V, D and J references with MiTCR v1.1. The analysis was limited to V-J combinations with a frequency above 0.0001, which together covered more than 99% of repertoires. For each V-J combination, a TCR clonal expansion and chaos score was defined as F50 clonal expansion divided by the chaos observed in the TCRdist matrix. Features were reduced by Welch's t-statistics and random forest to 10 to 15 V-J combinations, which fed a naive Bayes classifier. The Morisita-Horn index was used to measure how similar the thyroid and blood repertoires were. The public reads were reanalyzed by TCRdb: fastp trimming at Q25, MiXCR alignment, in-frame beta chains only. Rows matching on CDR3 protein sequence are summarized as one entry with the most common DNA and genes. What appears here as the V and J calls and clone size reflects TCRdb's work, not the paper's. For this sample the table gives 500,000 to 800,000 distinct CDR3 sequences, of which roughly 41% were detected only once. Over 2.5% of the sample rests with the top ten.

This entry belongs to a study of Graves' ophthalmopathy and Graves' hyperthyroidism (dated by TCRdb to the late 2010s). About the full investigation: Peripheral blood was collected at initial diagnosis, before any treatment. To explore V-J signatures that distinguish ophthalmopathy from hyperthyroidism, a discovery set of 90 to 100 patients was enrolled, made up of 43 with ophthalmopathy and roughly 55 with stable hyperthyroidism. The study used TCR beta repertoire signatures to distinguish Graves' ophthalmopathy from Graves' hyperthyroidism and to predict progression to ophthalmopathy. Once sampling was done, hyperthyroidism patients were given methimazole at a starting dose of 30 mg daily, while ophthalmopathy patients were given high-dose intravenous methylprednisolone. In total, approximately 130 blood samples were TCR-sequenced: approximately 40 ophthalmopathy, some 72 hyperthyroidism and about 17 hyperthyroidism-to-ophthalmopathy patients. The independent validation cohort included around 19 hyperthyroidism patients plus 17 patients who later progressed from hyperthyroidism to ophthalmopathy. In roughly 6 hyperthyroidism patients, the T-cell repertoires found in thyroid tissue were compared with those found in blood. Study-wide conclusions, independent of this receptor: In validation, the model predicted ophthalmopathy progression with less than 71% sensitivity and roughly 72% specificity; approximately 12 predicted patients were CT-confirmed with GO in a median of approximately six months. Ophthalmopathy was separated from stable hyperthyroidism by the 13-signature model with about 90% sensitivity and roughly 83% specificity in cross-validation and with 80%/75% in the test set. No statistical method was used to predetermine the sample size, and group allocation was not hidden from the investigators. Among expanded thyroid clonotypes with frequency above 0.001, most also showed up in blood, which suggests that blood repertoires may reflect the thyroid immune response.

Sequencing was carried out using peripheral blood. This sequence originates from an adult man with Graves' ophthalmopathy.

The DNA reads TGCGCCAGCAGCTGGACGGACGGAGGTGATATAGGCGGGGAGCTGTTTTTT. This translates into CASSWTDGGDIGGELFF. The chain uses TRBV5-1 and TRBJ2-2; TRBD2 could be the D gene, as 5 bases match. The CDR3 holds 17 amino acids from the cysteine to the phenylalanine. Here the CDR3 DNA is all that survives: 51 bases in frame from base 1. CDR1 and CDR2 are drawn from the germline V gene: SGHRS, YFSETQ. The V and J ends are trimmed by 3 bases and 7 bases, leaving 22 bases between them.